What follows is one T cell receptor beta chain and its context. Its antigen remains unknown. These data are taken from a study of T cells after yellow fever vaccination. Germline V gene sequence: CDR1 KGHSH, CDR2 LQKENI. V was clipped by 1 base and J by 3 bases; unmatched bases: 6. The CDR3 covers 16 residues. Study observations and caveats: High-abundance clonotypes from the bulk population could contaminate FACS-sorted repertoires. Clonotypes shared by both compartments, CD4 and CD8, made up a small share. A weaker but faster secondary response was observed, peaking on day 5 versus 15.

TCRdb processed the 5' RACE reads anew with MiXCR; each CDR3 protein has one entry. In the table there are around 530,000 distinct CDR3 sequences, roughly 17% of which are singletons. The TCR sequence derives from a man between 18 and 29 years old who received the YFV17D yellow fever vaccine. Specimen: PBMCs, collected about 5 days after the first yellow fever vaccination. The rearrangement joins TRBV18 to TRBJ1-1; 9 bases map to TRBD1. Here the CDR3 DNA reads TGTGCCAGCTCACCACGGACAGGGGCAGGGTACACTGAAGCTTTCTTT. Protein: CASSPRTGAGYTEAFF.